The sample holds a few counts of the clone carrying this TCR beta chain. In TCRdb, the 5' RACE reads were re-called with MiXCR into one record per CDR3 protein. The profile shows more than 1.5 million distinct CDR3 sequences, about 32% of them singletons. Between the trimmed V and J ends, which lost 5 bases and 2 bases, there was a span of 20 bases. The germline CDR1 and CDR2 sequences are MNHEY and SMNVEV (reference sequence). This CDR3 region has 17 residues. The data were obtained in a study of identical twins. This rearrangement joins TRBV27 to TRBJ2-3; D is perhaps TRBD2 (5 bases). The sequence was collected from a newborn girl in good health. Sequencing was performed on cord blood. Here the CDR3 reads CASSRGPGLHNTDTQYF. For the CDR3, the DNA is TGTGCCAGCAGTCGTGGGCCCGGACTGCACAACACAGATACGCAGTATTTT.